A single sample gave rise to the 10 T cell receptor beta chains below, sequenced in a study of shared clonotypes between healthy human individuals. Generated by immunoSEQ multiplex PCR, the TCRdb table keeps only in-frame clones and is missing some. In the table there are some 2.1 million clones, about 95% of which are singletons. Naive CD8 cells were CD45RO-negative, positively selected for CCR7, excluding terminally differentiated effector memory CD45RA+ cells. Sequencing was done on a sample of naive CD8+ T cells sorted from blood. The receptors were gathered from a man younger than 35 in good health.

This chain connects TRBV5-4 to TRBJ2-3, with TRBD2 matching over 9 bases. CDR1 is SGHNT and CDR2 is YYREEE in the germline V gene (reference sequence). V gave up 3 bases and J gave up 6 bases; unmatched junction bases: 17. CDR3 size: 18 residues. Here the CDR3 DNA reads TGTGCCAGCAGCTCCCTACGTGGTAGCGGGAGTTCAACCGATACGCAGTATTTT. It specifies CASSSLRGSGSSTDTQYF.

The chain is built from TRBV5-4 and TRBJ2-6; D gene ambiguous. The CDR3 spans 20 residues. Deletions cut 4 bases from V and 0 bases from J, with 23 bases between. Per germline, CDR1 SGHNT and CDR2 YYREEE (reference sequence). The CDR3 DNA is TGTGCCAGCAGCCACGACGATCATAAAGACGATGACTCTGGGGCCAACGTCCTGACTTTC. It is translated as CASSHDDHKDDDSGANVLTF.

The genes are TRBV15 and TRBJ2-7; tentative D call: TRBD1 (5 bases). The germline CDR1 and CDR2 sequences are LNHNV and YYDKDF (reference sequence). Trimming removed 1 base from V and 2 bases from J, with 9 bases in between. CDR3 length: 14 amino acids. The CDR3 DNA reads TGTGCCACCAGCAGAGCAGACAGCACCTACGAGCAGTACTTC. Encoded protein: CATSRADSTYEQYF.

The V and J genes are TRBV30 and TRBJ2-7, with TRBD1 identical over 7 bases. CDR3 size: 17 residues. V shed 0 bases, J shed 5 bases, and the junction held 16 bases outside the gene matches. Germline lookup yields CDR1 GTSNPN and CDR2 SVGIG (reference sequence). In DNA form, the CDR3 reads TGTGCCTGGAGTGTAGGGCAGGGGGTTCTGGAGTTGGACGAGCAGTACTTC. Translating gives CAWSVGQGVLELDEQYF. The whole variable domain, remainder taken from reference TRBV30 and TRBJ2-7, is SQTIHQWPATLVQPVGSPLSLECTVEGTSNPNLYWYRQAAGRGLQLLFYSVGIGQISSEVPQNLSASRPQDRQFILSSKKLLLSDSGFYLCAWSVGQGVLELDEQYFGPGTRLTVT.

The count of this clone is one. This clone may be a read error of a much larger clone one base away. The same CDR3 also results from other DNA sequences found in this sample. The J gene is TRBJ2-7, the V gene TRBV5-5; no clear D. Germline V gives CDR1 SGHKS, CDR2 YYEKEE (reference sequence). V lost 0 bases and J lost 4, with 2 bases in between. This CDR3 comprises 11 residues. The CDR3 region has the DNA TGTGCCAGCAGCTTGGCGTACGAGCAGTACTTC. Residues: CASSLAYEQYF.

About this clone: Other DNA sequences of this sample code for an identical CDR3. J is TRBJ2-1 and V is TRBV9; D not resolved. CDR1 and CDR2 from the germline V gene are SGDLS and YYNGEE. V was clipped by 3 bases and J by 5 bases, with 6 bases between them. The CDR3 length is 12 residues. DNA for the CDR3: TGTGCCAGCAGCGCCCTGAACAATGAGCAGTTCTTC. Translated, it gives CASSALNNEQFF.

The rearrangement links TRBV27 to TRBJ1-6, with a weak D call TRBD1 (5 bases). Trimming took off 7 bases at V and 1 base at J, with 11 bases between the two ends. The CDR3 extends over 15 amino acids. Germline assignment: CDR1 MNHEY and CDR2 SMNVEV (reference sequence). The CDR3 bases are TGTGCCAGCACTTCAGGGAAATCCTATAATTCACCCCTCCACTTT. Translated: CASTSGKSYNSPLHF.

CDR3 amino acids: CASSLYSGPSTDTQYF. The CDR3, as DNA: TGTGCCAGCAGTTTATACAGCGGCCCTAGCACAGATACGCAGTATTTT. The rearrangement joins TRBV27 to TRBJ2-3, with D maybe TRBD2 (5 bases). V lost 1 base, J lost 0 bases, and 11 bases lay in between. The CDR3 contains 16 residues. The germline V gene has CDR1 MNHEY and CDR2 SMNVEV (reference sequence).

This clone was observed once. The chain couples TRBV9 to TRBJ2-7, with 7 bases that match TRBD1. The CDR3 consists of 16 residues. CDR1 is SGDLS, CDR2 YYNGEE, per germline. V was pared by 0 bases and J by 6 bases, with 12 bases of the junction left unmatched. CDR3 residues: CASSVASTGVKSEQYF. CDR3 sequence (DNA): TGTGCCAGCAGCGTAGCTAGTACAGGGGTTAAGAGCGAGCAGTACTTC.

The V and J genes are TRBV5-6 and TRBJ2-7; D perhaps matches TRBD1 (5 bases). The germline V and J ends were trimmed by 1 base and 5 bases, with 10 bases remaining between them. This CDR3 contains 13 residues. Germline V lookup: CDR1 SGHDT, CDR2 YYEEEE. The DNA of the CDR3 is TGTGCCAGCAGCTTGTGGCAGGGCCACGAGCAGTACTTC. This sequence encodes CASSLWQGHEQYF.